The 12 T cell receptor beta chains presented below share a single source sample, sequenced in a study of shared T cell receptors in the human thymus. Assay used: immunoSEQ multiplex PCR; TCRdb lists only in-frame clones, some missing. The sample records hundreds of thousands of clones, more than 75% being singletons. These data were also reused for a study on human thymus T cells.

Sequenced input: thymocytes. The source of these receptors is a boy under three years old with a congenital heart defect.

The rearrangement uses TRBV5-4 and TRBJ2-1, with 7 bases matching TRBD2. Germline V gene sequence: CDR1 SGHNT, CDR2 YYREEE (reference sequence). The CDR3 runs 15 residues. Trimming at V came to 6 bases and at J to 4 bases, leaving 10 bases not matched to a gene. CDR3 bases: TGTGCCAGCAAAATGGCGGGAGAACCGTACAATGAGCAGTTCTTC. The encoded protein is CASKMAGEPYNEQFF. Supplemented by reference TRBV5-4 and TRBJ2-1, the full variable domain reads ETGVTQSPTHLIKTRGQQVTLRCSSQSGHNTVSWYQQALGQGPQFIFQYYREEENGRGNFPPRFSGLQFPNYSSELNVNALELDDSALYLCASKMAGEPYNEQFFGPGTRLTVL.

This clone has only a few counts. This chain links TRBV28 with TRBJ1-3, with D possibly being TRBD1 (6 bases). V was pared by 5 bases and J by 7 bases, with 18 bases between. Germline CDR1 and CDR2: MDHEN and SYDVKM. The CDR3 has 15 residues. The CDR3 spells CASSRGGESENTIYF. The CDR3 DNA is TGTGCCAGCAGTCGGGGGGGCGAGTCCGAGAACACCATATATTTT.

This chain links TRBV4-2 with TRBJ1-5; 10 positions match TRBD1. CDR1 and CDR2 (germline): LGHNA, YNFKEQ. This CDR3 comprises 15 residues. V gave up 4 bases and J gave up 7 bases; unmatched junction bases: 7. CDR3 sequence (DNA): TGTGCCAGCAGCCGTAGACAGGGGGCAGGGCAGCCCCAGCATTTT. Translated, it gives CASSRRQGAGQPQHF.

This clone was picked up a small number of times. The V and J genes are TRBV5-6 and TRBJ1-1; the D is unclear. The CDR3 length is 13 residues. Deletions cut 0 bases from V and 5 bases from J, with 8 bases between. The germline V gene encodes CDR1 SGHDT and CDR2 YYEEEE. The CDR3 region has the DNA TGTGCCAGCAGCTTGGGGCAGGAAACTGAAGCTTTCTTT. Translation gives CASSLGQETEAFF.

This chain uses TRBV7-2 with TRBJ2-7, with 10 bases aligning to TRBD2. J lost 5 bases, V lost 5 bases, and 12 bases had no gene match. CDR1 and CDR2 (germline): SGHTA, FQGNSA. The CDR3 has 16 residues. CDR3 coding DNA: TGTGCCAGCAGCCCTATGACTAGCGGGCCCGTTGACGAGCAGTACTTC. Protein product: CASSPMTSGPVDEQYF.

The chain recombines TRBV15 with TRBJ2-3, with D unclear. The V gene lost 1 base and the J gene lost 0 bases, with 8 bases spanning the gap. Germline CDR1 is LNHNV and CDR2 is YYDKDF (reference sequence). The CDR3 is made up of 15 amino acids. CDR3 in amino acids: CATSRALRSTDTQYF. CDR3 coding DNA: TGTGCCACCAGCAGAGCACTGCGTAGCACAGATACGCAGTATTTT.

The chain couples TRBV29-1 to TRBJ2-1, with a tentative D call TRBD2 (5 bases). The CDR3 consists of 20 residues. The ends were cut back, 0 bases at V and 4 bases at J, with 28 bases in the middle. From germline, CDR1 is SQVTM and CDR2 ANQGSEA. CDR3 loop: CSVEDHPSPLELTPYNEQFF. CDR3 nucleotide sequence: TGCAGCGTTGAAGATCATCCTAGCCCTTTGGAACTCACTCCATACAATGAGCAGTTCTTC.

V is TRBV28 and J is TRBJ2-5; 8 nucleotides align to TRBD2. The germline CDR1 and CDR2 sequences are MDHEN and SYDVKM. V shed 4 bases and J 2 bases; nucleotides not matched to a gene: 6. The CDR3 has 15 residues. As DNA, the CDR3 is TGTGCCAGCAGTTCGTTAGCGGGATCACAAGAGACCCAGTACTTC. This translates into CASSSLAGSQETQYF.

The chain links TRBV30 to TRBJ2-7; 13 positions agree with TRBD2. Germline CDR1 is GTSNPN and CDR2 is SVGIG (reference sequence). The trim removed 0 bases at V and 4 bases at J, leaving 12 bases unmatched. CDR3 length equals 18 residues. The DNA of the CDR3 is TGTGCCTGGAGTGTGGGGGGGACTACTAGCGGGAGGGCATACGAGCAGTACTTC. It codes for CAWSVGGTTSGRAYEQYF. Full variable domain (missing parts from reference TRBV30 and TRBJ2-7): SQTIHQWPATLVQPVGSPLSLECTVEGTSNPNLYWYRQAAGRGLQLLFYSVGIGQISSEVPQNLSASRPQDRQFILSSKKLLLSDSGFYLCAWSVGGTTSGRAYEQYFGPGTRLTVT.

The rearrangement uses TRBV7-2 and TRBJ1-5; TRBD1 is a possible D gene (5 bases). CDR1 is SGHTA, CDR2 FQGNSA, per germline. This CDR3 is built from 13 residues. Trimming removed 5 bases from V and 3 bases from J, with 8 bases in between. The CDR3: CASSKQVNQPQHF. The DNA for the CDR3 is TGTGCCAGCAGCAAACAGGTCAATCAGCCCCAGCATTTT.

The chain combines TRBV21-1 with TRBJ1-4; the table's D call of TRBD1 was not tested on the DNA. TRBV21-1 has pseudogene status. This CDR3 region has 15 residues. The CDR3 region is CASNITGQPNEKLFF. DNA for the CDR3: TGTGCCAGCAACATCACGGGACAGCCTAATGAAAAACTGTTTTTT.

This clone occurred once. The chain is built from TRBV7-2 and TRBJ2-1; D gene uncertain. CDR3 length equals 15 residues. The V end lost 5 bases, the J end lost 0 bases, and 11 bases lay between the germline ends. Germline loops: CDR1 SGHTA, CDR2 FQGNSA. The CDR3 here is CASSVRPGSYNEQFF. CDR3 sequence (DNA): TGTGCCAGCAGCGTCAGACCAGGCTCCTACAATGAGCAGTTCTTC.